This TCR beta chain was recovered during a study of T cells in Graves' hyperthyroidism and ophthalmopathy. RNA transcripts gave rise to amplified TCR beta CDR3 regions. In the first-round RT-PCR of the TCR CDR3, the HTBI primer set was used. From the multiplex PCR reads, TCRdb called clonotypes with MiXCR, one entry per CDR3 protein. The table includes approximately 360,000 distinct CDR3 sequences, around a quarter detected once. Germline V gene lookup returns CDR1 MNHEY and CDR2 SMNVEV (reference sequence). The CDR3 has 16 residues. V gave up 5 bases and J gave up 6 bases; unmatched junction bases: 12. There are many counts of this clonotype. Antigen: not known. Findings of the study overall: Ophthalmopathy was model-predicted a median about 7.1 months pre-onset.

V and J are TRBV27 and TRBJ2-1, with 8 bases identical to TRBD2. Sequencing used blood. This receptor was identified in a man in his forties or fifties with Graves' hyperthyroidism. CDR3 in amino acids: CASSPLGAGVSNEQFF. DNA of the CDR3: TGTGCCAGCAGTCCCTTAGGAGCGGGAGTATCCAATGAGCAGTTCTTC.